The following is a T cell receptor (beta chain) sequence with its context. This sample stems from a study of read filtering for tumor transcriptome and immune sequencing. The library was built from roughly 400 ng RNA with molecular barcoded adaptors for alpha/delta and beta/gamma chains. Using its own MiXCR run on the reads, TCRdb lists one record per CDR3 protein. The profile shows 30,000 to 45,000 distinct CDR3 sequences, approximately 15% of them singletons. Between the trimmed V and J ends, which lost 6 bases and 5 bases, there was a span of 16 bases. The CDR3 covers 15 residues. The chain recombines TRBV12-3 or TRBV12-4 with TRBJ2-2, with a weak D call TRBD2 (5 bases). The sequencing sample was made of a population of CD138-negative cells sorted from bone marrow. This clonotype was obtained from a donor at least 40 years old with multiple myeloma. The CDR3 region is CASSFHEGKTGELFF. For the CDR3, the DNA is TGTGCCAGCAGCTTTCATGAGGGTAAAACCGGGGAGCTGTTTTTT.